These 7 T cell receptor beta chains were sequenced from one sample in a study of shared clonotypes between healthy human individuals. Clones were read by immunoSEQ multiplex PCR, and TCRdb kept only the in-frame ones, dropping some. The data show fewer than 600,000 clones, with roughly 80% seen just once and less than 15% held by the top ten. Sequencing was done on a sample of PBMCs. Every receptor here comes from a woman aged 40 to 50 in good health. Some clones in this sample may be carry-over from other donors' samples.

This clone appeared a single time. CDR3 in amino acids: CASTMGGSNQPQHF. The CDR3 nucleotides read TGTGCCAGTACCATGGGGGGGAGCAATCAGCCCCAGCATTTT. The gene calls are TRBV19 and TRBJ1-5; maybe TRBD1 (5 bases). In germline, CDR1 is LNHDA, CDR2 SQIVND (reference sequence). The V and J ends lost 7 bases and 1 base respectively, with 11 bases between them. CDR3 length: 14 residues. Supplemented by reference TRBV19 and TRBJ1-5, the full variable domain reads DGGITQSPKYLFRKEGQNVTLSCEQNLNHDAMYWYRQDPGQGLRLIYYSQIVNDFQKGDIAEGYSVSREKKESFPLTVTSAQKNPTAFYLCASTMGGSNQPQHFGDGTRLSIL.

The V gene is TRBV23-1, the J gene TRBJ2-2, with 10 bases matching TRBD2. Being an ORF, TRBV23-1 has a function that is uncertain. The CDR3 extends over 20 amino acids. V lost 4 bases to trimming and J lost 6 bases; unmatched junction nucleotides: 20. The CDR3 DNA reads as TGCGCCAGCAGTCCTAGCCCTAGCGGGAGTTACAAATGGTGCCCCGGGGAGCTGTTTTTT. Amino acid sequence: CASSPSPSGSYKWCPGELFF.

The chain carries TRBV7-2 and TRBJ2-3; D unclear. This CDR3 spans 13 amino acids. Germline assignment: CDR1 SGHTA and CDR2 FQGNSA. The germline V and J ends were trimmed by 5 bases and 2 bases, with 8 bases remaining between them. The CDR3 bases are TGTGCCAGCAGCCCTTCGCCCACAGATACGCAGTATTTT. Amino acid sequence: CASSPSPTDTQYF.

The rearrangement links TRBV5-6 to TRBJ2-3, with D possibly TRBD2 on 5 matching bases. The V gene lost 1 base and the J gene lost 3 bases, with 6 bases spanning the gap. The length of the CDR3 is 13 residues. Per the germline V gene, CDR1 is SGHDT and CDR2 is YYEEEE. In nucleotides, the CDR3 is TGTGCCAGCAGCTTGCGGGGTACAGATACGCAGTATTTT. Amino acids: CASSLRGTDTQYF. Supplemented by reference TRBV5-6 and TRBJ2-3, the full variable domain reads DAGVTQSPTHLIKTRGQQVTLRCSPKSGHDTVSWYQQALGQGPQFIFQYYEEEERQRGNFPDRFSGHQFPNYSSELNVNALLLGDSALYLCASSLRGTDTQYFGPGTRLTVL.

The chain joins TRBV11-2 to TRBJ2-7; 7 positions agree with TRBD1. This CDR3 contains 14 residues. V gave up 3 bases and J gave up 2 bases; unmatched junction bases: 4. The V gene's germline CDR1 is SGHAT and CDR2 FQNNGV. CDR3 region: CASSFTGTAYEQYF. The CDR3 region has the DNA TGTGCCAGCAGCTTCACCGGGACAGCCTACGAGCAGTACTTC.

This sequence joins TRBV27 and TRBJ2-1; 10 positions match TRBD2. CDR1 and CDR2 from the germline V gene are MNHEY and SMNVEV (reference sequence). The CDR3 is 16 residues long. Unmatched junction bases numbered 13, after V lost 5 bases and J lost 9 bases. In DNA, the CDR3 is TGTGCCAGCAGTCTGACAACTAGCGGGATCGTTTTTGAGCAGTTCTTC. Amino acid sequence: CASSLTTSGIVFEQFF.

The chain couples TRBV2 to TRBJ1-5; D is possibly TRBD1 (6 bases). Germline CDR1 SNHLY, CDR2 FYNNEI. The CDR3 sequence is 15 residues long. V gave up 6 bases and J gave up 5 bases, with 17 bases separating them. CDR3 sequence: CASSTRTVQDQPQHF. The CDR3 DNA is TGTGCCAGCAGCACCCGGACAGTGCAAGATCAGCCCCAGCATTTT.